Presented here are 31 T cell receptor beta chains from one specimen sequenced in a study of cytomegalovirus exposure and HLA in healthy donors. PCR was performed using 60 Vbeta and 13 Jbeta primers. Sequencing was performed with immunoSEQ multiplex PCR; in TCRdb, only in-frame clones are kept and a portion is missing. The table includes 200,000 to 250,000 clones, approximately 83% detected once. Sample: PBMCs. Receptors were obtained from a boy younger than 10 in good health and CMV-seronegative.

This clone showed up just once. This sequence joins TRBV7-6 and TRBJ2-7, with D maybe TRBD1 (5 bases). This CDR3 comprises 13 residues. Germline values: CDR1 SGHVS, CDR2 FNYEAQ. Trimming took off 5 bases at V and 7 bases at J, with 15 bases between the two ends. The CDR3 spells CASSPGAVREQYF. The CDR3 bases are TGTGCCAGCAGCCCTGGGGCGGTAAGGGAGCAGTACTTC.

CDR3 coding DNA: TGTGCCATCAGCGAGGTGCAGAGGAATGAGCAGTTCTTC. This encodes CAISEVQRNEQFF. This chain joins TRBV10-3 and TRBJ2-1; no definite D call. Germline-derived CDR1 and CDR2 are ENHRY and SYGVKD. The CDR3 has 13 amino acids. The V and J ends lost 6 bases and 7 bases respectively, with 13 bases between them.

The chain has TRBV6-5 and TRBJ1-2, with TRBD1 matching over 7 bases. Per germline, CDR1 MNHEY and CDR2 SVGAGI. The CDR3 sequence is 15 residues long. The ends lost 6 bases at V and 1 base at J; junction bases unmatched: 8. This chain's CDR3 is CASRPGTEINYGYTF. In DNA, the CDR3 is TGTGCCAGCAGGCCGGGGACAGAGATTAACTATGGCTACACCTTC.

This chain joins TRBV5-6 and TRBJ1-3; D may be TRBD1 (6 bases). CDR1 is SGHDT, CDR2 YYEEEE, per germline. The V end was cut by 7 bases, the J end by 7 bases, with 21 bases between. The CDR3 is 15 amino acids. CDR3 DNA: TGTGCCAGCTCCGCTATACAGGGATTTGAGAACACCATATATTTT. It translates to CASSAIQGFENTIYF.

The J gene is TRBJ2-7, the V gene TRBV7-9; TRBD1 aligns across 11 bases. Germline loops: CDR1 SEHNR, CDR2 FQNEAQ (reference sequence). This CDR3 contains 16 residues. The J segment lost 7 bases and the V segment lost 5 bases, leaving 13 bases of the junction unmatched. The CDR3: CASSPPSGQGAWEQYF. CDR3 DNA sequence: TGTGCCAGCAGCCCCCCTTCCGGACAGGGGGCTTGGGAGCAGTACTTC.

This clone has just a few counts. V is TRBV2 and J is TRBJ1-2; no reliable D call. Trimming took off 4 bases at V and 7 bases at J, with 13 bases between the two ends. The CDR3 extends over 13 amino acids. Germline V gene lookup returns CDR1 SNHLY and CDR2 FYNNEI. For the CDR3, the DNA is TGTGCCAGCAGTGCCCGGTTGCAAACTGGCTACACCTTC. Translation gives CASSARLQTGYTF.

The V and J genes are TRBV19 and TRBJ1-2; a weak D match, TRBD1 (5 bases). Germline CDR1 and CDR2: LNHDA and SQIVND (reference sequence). The CDR3 contains 14 residues. V was clipped by 2 bases and J by 4 bases, with 11 bases between them. Here the CDR3 DNA reads TGTGCCAGTAGTATACCCAGGGTATTCTATGGCTACACCTTC. Amino acids: CASSIPRVFYGYTF.

This clone has only one observation. The rearrangement links TRBV15 to TRBJ2-3, with 8 positions matching TRBD2. The germline V gene encodes CDR1 LNHNV and CDR2 YYDKDF (reference sequence). The CDR3 length is 14 residues. V was clipped by 1 base and J by 6 bases; unmatched bases: 3. The CDR3 is CATSRGSSGDTQYF. In nucleotides, the CDR3 is TGTGCCACCAGCAGAGGTTCTAGCGGGGATACGCAGTATTTT.

This clone has only a few counts. This chain uses TRBV6-1 with TRBJ1-1, with D unclear. The CDR3 consists of 13 residues. From germline, CDR1 is MNHNS and CDR2 SASEGT. V was shortened by 6 bases and J by 2 bases, with 10 bases between the two germline ends. CDR3 amino acids: CASRREFNTEAFF. CDR3 nucleotides: TGTGCCAGCAGGAGGGAGTTCAACACTGAAGCTTTCTTT.

This chain uses TRBV30 with TRBJ2-5; 7 bases align to TRBD1. CDR1 is GTSNPN and CDR2 is SVGIG in the germline V gene (reference sequence). The CDR3 is made up of 16 amino acids. With V trimmed by 2 bases and J by 0 bases, 9 bases remained unmatched. CDR3 region: CAWSKGAGFNQETQYF. The CDR3 DNA reads as TGTGCCTGGAGTAAGGGGGCAGGTTTCAACCAAGAGACCCAGTACTTC.

V gene TRBV28 combines with J gene TRBJ1-1, with 7 nucleotides matching TRBD1. The V gene's germline CDR1 is MDHEN and CDR2 SYDVKM. The J segment lost 0 bases and the V segment lost 10 bases, leaving 5 bases of the junction unmatched. The length of the CDR3 is 13 residues. CDR3 in DNA: TGTGCCACAAGACAGGGAATGAACACTGAAGCTTTCTTT. Translating it yields CATRQGMNTEAFF.

The chain recombines TRBV5-1 with TRBJ1-1; D ambiguous. The CDR3 is 15 amino acids. Trimming removed 0 bases at V and 1 base at J, with 10 bases between. The germline CDR1 and CDR2 sequences are SGHRS and YFSETQ. In DNA form, the CDR3 reads TGCGCCAGCAGCTTGGGGTCAGAAAGGAACACTGAAGCTTTCTTT. Translating gives CASSLGSERNTEAFF.

The CDR3 nucleotides are TGTGCCAGCACCCTAGACAGGACCGGGGATTCACCCCTCCACTTT. Its translation is CASTLDRTGDSPLHF. The chain employs TRBV2 and TRBJ1-6, with D perhaps TRBD1 (6 bases). Per the germline V gene, CDR1 is SNHLY and CDR2 is FYNNEI. There are 15 residues in the CDR3. The V end was cut by 7 bases, the J end by 8 bases, with 18 bases between.

This chain connects TRBV11-2 to TRBJ1-1; D remains unclear. Germline CDR1 SGHAT, CDR2 FQNNGV. The V end was cut by 1 base, the J end by 4 bases, with 7 bases between. The CDR3 contains 13 residues. CDR3 region: CASSLVATTEAFF. In DNA, the CDR3 is TGTGCCAGCAGCTTAGTGGCAACCACTGAAGCTTTCTTT.

This clone was seen a handful of times. The chain recombines TRBV2 with TRBJ1-1; perhaps TRBD1 as D (6 bases). Germline loops: CDR1 SNHLY, CDR2 FYNNEI. CDR3 length: 15 amino acids. Trimming left V 0 bases short and J 5 bases short, with 13 bases between. The CDR3 bases are TGTGCCAGCAGTGAAGCCCCGGGGGGCGGGACTGAAGCTTTCTTT. Translating it yields CASSEAPGGGTEAFF.

This chain joins TRBV9 and TRBJ1-3, with 7 bases that match TRBD1. The CDR3 covers 15 residues. Per germline, CDR1 SGDLS and CDR2 YYNGEE. J lost 3 bases, V lost 0 bases, and 3 bases had no gene match. The CDR3 nucleotides are TGTGCCAGCAGCGTAGCGACAGGGAGTGGAAACACCATATATTTT. Residues: CASSVATGSGNTIYF.

This rearrangement joins TRBV14 to TRBJ2-7, with 8 nucleotides matching TRBD1. The CDR3 loop spans 15 amino acids. CDR1 and CDR2 from the germline V gene are SGHDN and FVKESK. Trimming cost V 1 base and J 0 bases; bases outside gene matches: 2. CDR3 amino acids: CASSQGQGISYEQYF. CDR3 coding DNA: TGTGCCAGCAGCCAAGGACAGGGGATCTCCTACGAGCAGTACTTC. Combining the CDR3 with reference TRBV14 and TRBJ2-7 gives the whole variable domain EAGVTQFPSHSVIEKGQTVTLRCDPISGHDNLYWYRRVMGKEIKFLLHFVKESKQDESGMPNNRFLAERTGGTYSTLKVQPAELEDSGVYFCASSQGQGISYEQYFGPGTRLTVT.

The J gene is TRBJ2-7, the V gene TRBV7-9; tentative D call: TRBD2 (6 bases). The V gene lost 2 bases and the J gene lost 0 bases, with 11 bases spanning the gap. There are 15 residues in the CDR3. Germline lookup yields CDR1 SEHNR and CDR2 FQNEAQ (reference sequence). The CDR3 region has the DNA TGTGCCAGCAGCTTATCGTACGGGGGCTCCTACGAGCAGTACTTC. Encoded protein: CASSLSYGGSYEQYF.

V and J are TRBV5-6 and TRBJ1-1, with TRBD1 as a possible D gene (5 bases). Trimming took off 1 base at V and 1 base at J, with 11 bases between the two ends. Looked up from germline, CDR1 is SGHDT and CDR2 is YYEEEE. This CDR3 region has 15 residues. The CDR3 loop is CASSLNPGGNTEAFF. Written as DNA, the CDR3 is TGTGCCAGCAGCTTGAATCCGGGGGGGAACACTGAAGCTTTCTTT.

This chain joins TRBV10-3 and TRBJ2-3, with 11 bases matching TRBD2. The V gene's germline CDR1 is ENHRY and CDR2 SYGVKD. Trimming removed 8 bases from V and 4 bases from J; junction bases left unmatched: 11. This CDR3 spans 16 amino acids. The CDR3 region is CAIAQLAGDFPDTQYF. The CDR3 DNA follows: TGTGCCATCGCCCAACTAGCGGGAGACTTCCCAGATACGCAGTATTTT.

Only a few counts were recorded for this clone. The sample holds other DNA sequences that translate to the same CDR3. V usage is TRBV5-1 and J usage is TRBJ1-1; D gene uncertain. Germline V gene sequence: CDR1 SGHRS, CDR2 YFSETQ. The CDR3 is 14 amino acids. The V gene lost 4 bases and the J gene lost 0 bases, with 10 bases spanning the gap. In DNA form, the CDR3 reads TGCGCCAGCAGCGGAGGCCAGATGAACACTGAAGCTTTCTTT. It is translated as CASSGGQMNTEAFF.

CDR3 loop: CASSIGTGGEQYF. DNA for the CDR3: TGTGCCAGTAGTATCGGGACAGGGGGCGAGCAGTACTTC. The chain employs TRBV19 and TRBJ2-5; 11 nucleotides line up with TRBD1. The assigned J gene may be wrong: the sequence end matches TRBJ2-7 better. Germline-derived CDR1 and CDR2 are LNHDA and SQIVND (reference sequence). The CDR3 is made up of 13 amino acids.

The CDR3 region is CASKGTSGSNEQFF. DNA for the CDR3: TGTGCCAGCAAGGGGACTAGCGGGAGCAATGAGCAGTTCTTC. The chain has TRBV2 and TRBJ2-1, with 14 bases aligning to TRBD2. V trimming: 7 bases; J trimming: 6 bases; junction bases outside the gene matches: 2. CDR3 size: 14 residues. Germline CDR1 is SNHLY and CDR2 is FYNNEI.

The gene calls are TRBV14 and TRBJ1-2; D call uncertain. The V end lost 0 bases, the J end lost 6 bases, and 8 bases lay between the germline ends. CDR1 and CDR2 (germline): SGHDN, FVKESK. This CDR3 has 13 amino acids. In nucleotides, the CDR3 is TGTGCCAGCAGCCAAGATCGGGGAAATGGCTACACCTTC. It codes for CASSQDRGNGYTF.

This clone was seen a few times. This chain links TRBV6-5 with TRBJ2-1; perhaps TRBD1 as D (6 bases). Deletions cut 6 bases from V and 8 bases from J, with 14 bases between. The germline CDR1 and CDR2 sequences are MNHEY and SVGAGI. The CDR3 is made up of 13 amino acids. The CDR3 DNA sequence: TGTGCCAGCAGGACTACAGGGAGCGATGAGCAGTTCTTC. This gives the protein CASRTTGSDEQFF.

This clone was observed a few times. The chain combines TRBV9 with TRBJ2-2; TRBD1 agrees at 9 bases. The germline gives CDR1 SGDLS, CDR2 YYNGEE. The V gene end was trimmed by 0 bases and the J gene end by 6 bases; junction bases not matched to a gene: 9. The CDR3 extends over 17 amino acids. As DNA, the CDR3 is TGTGCCAGCAGCGTAGACGGGGGGACAGGGCGGGCCGGGGAGCTGTTTTTT. Translating gives CASSVDGGTGRAGELFF.

Only one count was recorded for this clone. The J gene is TRBJ2-1, the V gene TRBV9; 9 bases are a match to TRBD2. CDR1 and CDR2 (germline): SGDLS, YYNGEE. The CDR3 extends over 15 amino acids. V lost 4 bases, J lost 7 bases, and 9 bases stayed unmatched. The CDR3 region has the DNA TGTGCCAGCAGCCTTTCTAGCGGGGTGAGTAATGAGCAGTTCTTC. It encodes CASSLSSGVSNEQFF.

V gene TRBV6-1 combines with J gene TRBJ2-4; TRBD1 matches at 7 bases. The V gene's germline CDR1 is MNHNS and CDR2 SASEGT. This CDR3 region has 15 residues. Trimming at V came to 9 bases and at J to 0 bases, leaving 8 bases not matched to a gene. CDR3 sequence reads: CASTTGDLAKNIQYF. The CDR3 DNA sequence: TGTGCCAGTACCACAGGGGACCTAGCCAAAAACATTCAGTACTTC.

The chain combines TRBV30 with TRBJ2-3; TRBD1 might be the D (6 bases). The germline CDR1 and CDR2 sequences are GTSNPN and SVGIG (reference sequence). The length of the CDR3 is 14 residues. The germline V and J ends were trimmed by 4 bases and 3 bases, with 14 bases remaining between them. The CDR3 sequence is CAWTFGGRTDTQYF. CDR3 bases: TGTGCCTGGACGTTTGGGGGCAGGACAGATACGCAGTATTTT.

The chain employs TRBV10-3 and TRBJ2-2; the match to TRBD2 covers 11 bases. From germline, CDR1 is ENHRY and CDR2 SYGVKD. This CDR3 is built from 19 residues. J lost 6 bases, V lost 3 bases, and 15 bases had no gene match. CDR3 region: CAISELGEELAGDPGELFF. DNA for the CDR3: TGTGCCATCAGTGAATTGGGTGAGGAACTAGCGGGAGATCCCGGGGAGCTGTTTTTT.

The gene calls are TRBV7-2 and TRBJ2-1; tentatively, D is TRBD1 (5 bases). Trimming took 2 bases from V and 0 from J, leaving 11 bases between them. The CDR3 loop spans 16 amino acids. From germline, CDR1 is SGHTA and CDR2 FQGNSA. The CDR3 DNA follows: TGTGCCAGCAGCTTACAAACTGACAGCTCCTACAATGAGCAGTTCTTC. This encodes CASSLQTDSSYNEQFF.